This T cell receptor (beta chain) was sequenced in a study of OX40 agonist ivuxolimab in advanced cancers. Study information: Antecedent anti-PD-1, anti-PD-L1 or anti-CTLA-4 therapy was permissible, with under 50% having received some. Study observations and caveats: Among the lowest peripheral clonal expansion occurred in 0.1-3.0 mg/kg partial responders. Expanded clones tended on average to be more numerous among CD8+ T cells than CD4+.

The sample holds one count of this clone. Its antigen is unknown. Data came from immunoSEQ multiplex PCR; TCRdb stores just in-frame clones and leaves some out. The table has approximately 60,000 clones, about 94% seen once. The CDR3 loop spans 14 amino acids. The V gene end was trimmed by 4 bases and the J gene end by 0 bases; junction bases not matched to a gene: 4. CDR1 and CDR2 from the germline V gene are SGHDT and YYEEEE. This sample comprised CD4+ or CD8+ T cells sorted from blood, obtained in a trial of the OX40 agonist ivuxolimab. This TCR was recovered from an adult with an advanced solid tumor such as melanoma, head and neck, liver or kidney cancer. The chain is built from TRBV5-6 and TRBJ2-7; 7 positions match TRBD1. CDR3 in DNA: TGTGCCAGCAGCCCCTGGACAGGCTCCTACGAGCAGTACTTC. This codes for CASSPWTGSYEQYF.